The 21 T cell receptor beta chains listed next were all sequenced from one sample in a study of human T cells and chemical hapten exposure. TCRdb re-derived calls from the RACE reads in MiXCR, one entry per CDR3 protein. This table has more than 250,000 distinct CDR3 sequences, over 7.5% appearing once. Time point described: pre-sensitization, week 0. Treatment in this sample: therapeutic diphenylcyclopropenone sensitization with weekly scalp DPC. The sequencing here drew on whole blood, taken in connection with sensitization to the hapten diphenylcyclopropenone (DPC). These receptors all stem from a man aged 18 to 29 with alopecia areata. Some clones in this sample may be carry-over from other donors' samples.

This clonotype turned up a few times. This chain joins TRBV20-1 and TRBJ1-2; D gene uncertain. The CDR3 has 13 amino acids. Per germline, CDR1 DFQATT and CDR2 SNEGSKA (reference sequence). Trimming took 3 bases from V and 0 from J, leaving 8 bases between them. The CDR3 nucleotides are TGCAGTGCTAGGACCGTTACTAACTATGGCTACACCTTC. Translated, it gives CSARTVTNYGYTF.

The chain combines TRBV3-1 with TRBJ2-3; D is perhaps TRBD2 (7 bases). Germline V gene data show CDR1 as LGHDT and CDR2 as YNNKEL (reference sequence). The CDR3 is 15 amino acids. Trimming removed 4 bases from V and 3 bases from J, with 14 bases in between. The CDR3 DNA follows: TGTGCCAGCAGCCGCCCAGGGAGGGGGACAGATACGCAGTATTTT. Amino acid sequence: CASSRPGRGTDTQYF.

This clonotype has just a few counts. The chain couples TRBV5-1 to TRBJ1-2; TRBD1 is a possible D gene (5 bases). The CDR3 has 13 residues. Germline CDR1 is SGHRS and CDR2 is YFSETQ. The germline V and J ends were trimmed by 4 bases and 2 bases, with 9 bases remaining between them. CDR3 in DNA: TGCGCCAGCAGCAAGACAGAAAACTATGGCTACACCTTC. This sequence encodes CASSKTENYGYTF.

There are many counts of this clonotype. The CDR3 DNA sequence: TGTGCCAGCAGCTCCGCAGATACGCAGTATTTT. It codes for CASSSADTQYF. V and J are TRBV6-5 and TRBJ2-3; D is unresolved. CDR1 is MNHEY, CDR2 SVGAGI, per germline. Trimming took 6 bases from V and 4 from J, leaving 5 bases between them. The CDR3 consists of 11 residues.

The chain joins TRBV7-9 to TRBJ2-3; D tentatively fits TRBD1 or TRBD2 (6 bases each). This CDR3 has 16 residues. Germline V CDR1 and CDR2: SEHNR, FQNEAQ (reference sequence). The ends were cut back, 1 base at V and 3 bases at J, with 14 bases in the middle. CDR3: CASSLEGGLLTDTQYF. The CDR3, as DNA: TGTGCCAGCAGCTTAGAGGGGGGATTACTTACAGATACGCAGTATTTT.

This clonotype occurred a few times. The rearrangement joins TRBV7-9 to TRBJ1-1, with unresolved D. The CDR3 extends over 12 amino acids. The germline V gene encodes CDR1 SEHNR and CDR2 FQNEAQ (reference sequence). Trimming left V 2 bases short and J 5 bases short, with 6 bases between. Here the CDR3 reads CASSLRVTEAFF. CDR3 coding DNA: TGTGCCAGCAGCTTAAGAGTAACTGAAGCTTTCTTT.

This clonotype turned up a few times. The J gene is TRBJ1-3, the V gene TRBV28; D gene uncertain. Trimming left V 10 bases short and J 0 bases short, with 19 bases between. The CDR3 is made up of 16 amino acids. The germline CDR1 and CDR2 sequences are MDHEN and SYDVKM. In DNA form, the CDR3 reads TGTGCCACGTATGGGCAGCGAAAAAGCTCTGGAAACACCATATATTTT. Translation: CATYGQRKSSGNTIYF.

There are a few counts of this clonotype. The rearrangement uses TRBV6-2 or TRBV6-3 and TRBJ1-1; D remains ambiguous. The CDR3 length is 12 residues. The germline gives CDR1 MNHEY, CDR2 SVGEGT. V lost 6 bases to trimming and J lost 2 bases, with 7 bases between them. The CDR3 coding sequence is TGTGCCAGCAGGGAACTCAACACTGAAGCTTTCTTT. This codes for CASRELNTEAFF.

This clonotype was found many times. The chain has TRBV11-3 and TRBJ2-1; weak D call: TRBD1 (5 bases). CDR1 and CDR2 (germline): SGHNT, YENEEA. The CDR3 has 13 residues. Trimming took off 5 bases at V and 10 bases at J, with 15 bases between the two ends. The CDR3 spells CASSLRQGIEQFF. CDR3 nucleotides: TGTGCCAGCAGCCTTAGGCAGGGAATAGAGCAGTTCTTC.

This clonotype has just a few counts. This sequence joins TRBV20-1 and TRBJ2-3; D remains ambiguous. The germline V and J ends were trimmed by 0 bases and 0 bases, with 19 bases remaining between them. The V gene's germline CDR1 is DFQATT and CDR2 SNEGSKA (reference sequence). The CDR3 is 18 amino acids. The CDR3 region is CSARERRAISSSTDTQYF. The CDR3, as DNA: TGCAGTGCTAGAGAACGGAGAGCAATATCCTCTAGCACAGATACGCAGTATTTT.

The CDR3, as DNA: TGCGCCAGCAGCGTGGACAGGGTACGGGCTTTCTTT. Amino acids: CASSVDRVRAFF. This chain uses TRBV5-1 with TRBJ1-1; 8 bases match TRBD1. The germline V gene has CDR1 SGHRS and CDR2 YFSETQ. The CDR3 is 12 amino acids. J gave up 11 bases and V 4 bases, and 7 bases lay outside the gene matches. Using reference TRBV5-1 and TRBJ1-1 for the parts outside the CDR3, the full variable domain is KAGVTQTPRYLIKTRGQQVTLSCSPISGHRSVSWYQQTPGQGLQFLFEYFSETQRNKGNFPGRFSGRQFSNSRSEMNVSTLELGDSALYLCASSVDRVRAFFGQGTRLTVV.

The gene calls are TRBV3-1 and TRBJ2-1; no firm D call. Germline CDR1 LGHDT, CDR2 YNNKEL (reference sequence). The CDR3 has 12 amino acids. The ends were cut back, 2 bases at V and 8 bases at J, with 7 bases in the middle. CDR3: CASSQTGYEQFF. CDR3 sequence (DNA): TGTGCCAGCAGCCAAACGGGCTATGAGCAGTTCTTC.

This chain joins TRBV28 and TRBJ1-3, with D possibly being TRBD1 (6 bases). The CDR3 runs to 14 residues. The V gene's germline CDR1 is MDHEN and CDR2 SYDVKM. Trimming pared 1 base from V and 4 bases from J, leaving 8 bases between. In DNA, the CDR3 is TGTGCCAGCAGTTTATCAGGGGCCGGAAACACCATATATTTT. Amino acid sequence: CASSLSGAGNTIYF.

This clonotype was seen a handful of times. The V gene is TRBV28, the J gene TRBJ2-7; 10 bases map to TRBD1. This CDR3 is 16 amino acids long. Germline CDR1 is MDHEN and CDR2 is SYDVKM. Germline trimming cut 2 bases from V and 2 bases from J; bases unmatched to any gene: 6. The CDR3 protein is CASSLPRTGGTYEQYF. CDR3 sequence (DNA): TGTGCCAGCAGTTTACCTAGGACAGGGGGGACCTACGAGCAGTACTTC. The variable domain in full, completed from reference TRBV28 and TRBJ2-7, reads DVKVTQSSRYLVKRTGEKVFLECVQDMDHENMFWYRQDPGLGLRLIYFSYDVKMKEKGDIPEGYSVSREKKERFSLILESASTNQTSMYLCASSLPRTGGTYEQYFGPGTRLTVT.

This rearrangement joins TRBV7-9 to TRBJ1-1; D unresolved. CDR1 SEHNR and CDR2 FQNEAQ come from the germline V gene (reference sequence). Trimming took off 4 bases at V and 11 bases at J, with 14 bases between the two ends. This CDR3 is 12 amino acids long. The CDR3 sequence: CASSSDRWRAFF. CDR3 nucleotide sequence: TGTGCCAGCAGCTCCGACCGTTGGAGGGCTTTCTTT.

The rearrangement uses TRBV6-5 and TRBJ1-1; 8 bases fit TRBD1. The CDR3 runs to 15 residues. J was trimmed by 4 bases and V by 5 bases; bases with no gene match: 9. CDR1 MNHEY and CDR2 SVGAGI come from the germline V gene. This CDR3 reads CASSPWTGRSTEAFF. The CDR3 nucleotides are TGTGCCAGCAGTCCCTGGACAGGGAGGTCCACTGAAGCTTTCTTT.

This clonotype was counted between two and nine times. This sequence joins TRBV5-1 and TRBJ2-7; D gene unclear. Germline V gene sequence: CDR1 SGHRS, CDR2 YFSETQ. This CDR3 is 12 amino acids long. Trimming shortened V by 4 bases and J by 4 bases, and 9 bases separated the two germline ends. The CDR3 protein is CASSRTQYEQYF. CDR3 bases: TGCGCCAGCAGCCGCACCCAGTACGAGCAGTACTTC.

This clonotype was seen only once. The chain uses TRBV6-2 or TRBV6-3 and TRBJ1-1, with D perhaps matching TRBD1 (6 bases). Per the germline V gene, CDR1 is MNHEY and CDR2 is SVGEGT. V was cut by 0 bases and J by 6 bases, with 17 bases left in between. CDR3 length equals 16 residues. This chain's CDR3 is CASSYSLTGLGAEAFF. The CDR3 DNA reads as TGTGCCAGCAGTTACTCGTTAACAGGGTTAGGAGCTGAAGCTTTCTTT.

This clonotype was found a few times. The DNA of the CDR3 is TGCAGCGTTCTCACCAGGGGTTCAACTAATGAAAAACTGTTTTTT. It translates to CSVLTRGSTNEKLFF. The chain joins TRBV29-1 to TRBJ1-4; tentative D call: TRBD1 (6 bases). The germline V and J ends were trimmed by 5 bases and 0 bases, with 13 bases remaining between them. CDR3 length: 15 amino acids. Germline V lookup: CDR1 SQVTM, CDR2 ANQGSEA. The variable domain in full, with the rest retrieved from reference TRBV29-1 and TRBJ1-4, is SAVISQKPSRDICQRGTSLTIQCQVDSQVTMMFWYRQQPGQSLTLIATANQGSEATYESGFVIDKFPISRPNLTFSTLTVSNMSPEDSSIYLCSVLTRGSTNEKLFFGSGTQLSVL.

This clonotype has at least ten counts. The chain joins TRBV5-1 to TRBJ2-2; no definite D call. Looked up from germline, CDR1 is SGHRS and CDR2 is YFSETQ. Trimming stripped 4 bases from V and 6 bases from J, with 13 bases between. The CDR3 runs to 14 residues. Here the CDR3 reads CASSPKTIPGELFF. CDR3 in DNA: TGCGCCAGCAGCCCCAAGACAATCCCCGGGGAGCTGTTTTTT.

This rearrangement joins TRBV6-2 or TRBV6-3 to TRBJ2-3, with unresolved D. V was clipped by 8 bases and J by 4 bases, with 13 bases between them. The CDR3 length is 13 residues. Germline V gene lookup returns CDR1 MNHEY and CDR2 SVGEGT. This CDR3 reads CASQDPRPDTQYF. For the CDR3, the DNA is TGTGCCAGCCAAGACCCCAGGCCAGATACGCAGTATTTT.